This T cell receptor (beta chain) was identified during a study of blood T cell repertoires in COVID-19. Overall study context: From T cells, B-cell-depleted T cells, or PBMCs came the material, which was cDNA or gDNA.

Germline CDR1 reads SGHVS; CDR2 reads FQNEAQ. V lost 0 bases, J lost 5 bases, and 14 bases lay in between. The CDR3 spans 16 residues. Per the original data handling: Estimated nucleated cell counts came from reference gene primer amplification. Clones were read by immunoSEQ multiplex PCR, and TCRdb kept only the in-frame ones, dropping some. V, J and clone size are taken as reported in that table, and D and trimming were inferred from the DNA itself. The sample yields 200,000 or so clones, about four fifths seen once. The chain has TRBV7-8 and TRBJ1-5; D is unresolved. Sequenced sample: peripheral blood. This clonotype originated in a woman aged 80 or over with COVID-19, enrolled during active disease. DNA for the CDR3: TGTGCCAGCAGCTTAGCGCAATTCGGTAGATATCAGCCCCAGCATTTT. It encodes CASSLAQFGRYQPQHF.